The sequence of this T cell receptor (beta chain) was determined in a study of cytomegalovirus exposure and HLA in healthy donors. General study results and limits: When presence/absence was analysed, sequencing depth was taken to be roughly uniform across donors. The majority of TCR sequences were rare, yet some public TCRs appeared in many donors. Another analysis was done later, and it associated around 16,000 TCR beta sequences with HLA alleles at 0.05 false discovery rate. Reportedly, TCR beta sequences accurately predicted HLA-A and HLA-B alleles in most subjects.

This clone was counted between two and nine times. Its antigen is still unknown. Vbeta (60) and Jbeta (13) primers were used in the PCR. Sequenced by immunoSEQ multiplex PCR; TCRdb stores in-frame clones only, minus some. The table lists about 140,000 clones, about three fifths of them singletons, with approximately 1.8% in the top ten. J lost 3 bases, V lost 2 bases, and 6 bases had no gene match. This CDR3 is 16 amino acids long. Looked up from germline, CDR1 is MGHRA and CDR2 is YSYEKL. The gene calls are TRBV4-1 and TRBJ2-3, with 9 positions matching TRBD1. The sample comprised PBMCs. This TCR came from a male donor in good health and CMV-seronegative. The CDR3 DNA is TGCGCCAGCAGCCAATCGGAGGGACAGGGAACAGATACGCAGTATTTT. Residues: CASSQSEGQGTDTQYF.